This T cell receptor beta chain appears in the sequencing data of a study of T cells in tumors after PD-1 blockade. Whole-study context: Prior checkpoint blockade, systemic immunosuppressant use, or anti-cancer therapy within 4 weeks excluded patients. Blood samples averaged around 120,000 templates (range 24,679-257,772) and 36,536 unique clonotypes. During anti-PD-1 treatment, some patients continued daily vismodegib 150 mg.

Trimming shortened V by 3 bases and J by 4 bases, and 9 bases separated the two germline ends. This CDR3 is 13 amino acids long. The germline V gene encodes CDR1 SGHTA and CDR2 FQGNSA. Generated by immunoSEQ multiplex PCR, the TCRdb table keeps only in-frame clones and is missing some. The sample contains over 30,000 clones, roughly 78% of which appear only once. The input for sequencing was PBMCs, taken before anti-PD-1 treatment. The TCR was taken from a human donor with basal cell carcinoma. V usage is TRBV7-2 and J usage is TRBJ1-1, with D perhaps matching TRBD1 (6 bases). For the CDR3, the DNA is TGTGCCAGCAGCTTTAAGGGGGGCACTGAAGCTTTCTTT. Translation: CASSFKGGTEAFF.